The rows below give T cell receptor beta chains drawn from one sample of a study of blood T cell repertoires in COVID-19. The repertoire was sequenced with immunoSEQ multiplex PCR; TCRdb's copy has only in-frame clones and lacks some. The repertoire holds 24,000 or so clones, with just over 85% as singletons. The material sequenced was peripheral blood. The receptors derive from a woman aged 80 or older with active or convalescent COVID-19. Each CDR3 is given with its conserved first and last residue. D genes are given only for firm matches. Clone size is shown for a subset of rows, as once, few, many or a class of expanded clone.

clone_size d_call j_call v_call cdr3_nt cdr3_aa
- TRBD2 TRBJ2-2 TRBV7-7 TGTGCTAGCAGCTCCAGCCTAGCGGGCACCGGGGAGCTGTTTTTT CASSSSLAGTGELFF
once - TRBJ1-5 TRBV15 TGTGCCACCAGCAGAGACCCACAGGCCCGTAGCAATCAGCCCCAGCATTTT CATSRDPQARSNQPQHF
- - TRBJ1-3 TRBV2 TGTGCCAGCCGTGGACAGACTGGAAACACCATATATTTT CASRGQTGNTIYF
- - TRBJ1-1 TRBV7-3 TGTGCCAGCAGCATTTCAGGGGACACTGAAGCTTTCTTT CASSISGDTEAFF
- - TRBJ1-1 TRBV18 TGTGCCAGCTCAAAAGTGCAGGAAGCTTTCTTT CASSKVQEAFF
- - TRBJ1-2 TRBV6-4 TGTGCCAGCAGTGACTCCGGGATTGGCTACACCTTC CASSDSGIGYTF
- - TRBJ2-7 TRBV3-1/TRBV3-2 TGTGCCAGCAGCCGGGGCGGGGCCTACGAGCAGTACTTC CASSRGGAYEQYF
- TRBD2 TRBJ2-1 TRBV3-1/TRBV3-2 TGTGCCAGCAGCCCCCACCTAGTAGCGGGCGGTGACGATGAGCAGTTCTTC CASSPHLVAGGDDEQFF
- TRBD1 TRBJ2-3 TRBV4-1 TGCGCCAGCAGCCAAGCTCCACCCGTCCGGGACAGACGTCCTCGCACAGATACGCAGTATTTT CASSQAPPVRDRRPRTDTQYF
- TRBD2 TRBJ2-3 TRBV7-9 TGTGCCAGCAGCCCCTCAACGACTAGCTTCTTCACAGATACGCAGTATTTT CASSPSTTSFFTDTQYF
- TRBD2 TRBJ2-7 TRBV14 TGTGCCAGCAGCCAAGGGACTAGCGGGGATCTCTACGAGCAGTACTTC CASSQGTSGDLYEQYF
- TRBD1 TRBJ1-2 TRBV7-9 TGTGCCAGCAGCTCCGGGGGACAGGGTCATTATGGCTACACCTTC CASSSGGQGHYGYTF
- - TRBJ1-5 TRBV7-8 TGTGCCAGCAGCTTAGATCTCCAGAATCAGCCCCAGCATTTT CASSLDLQNQPQHF
- - TRBJ1-1 TRBV30 TGTGCCTGGAGTGTACAGGGCCAAGCTTTCTTT CAWSVQGQAFF
- - TRBJ2-1 TRBV20-1 TGCAGTGCTAGTTTGAGGGGGAGCTCCTACAATGAGCAGTTCTTC CSASLRGSSYNEQFF
- TRBD2 TRBJ2-2 TRBV19 TGTGCCAGTAGTATAGCTAGCGGGAGTGACACCGGGGAGCTGTTTTTT CASSIASGSDTGELFF
- TRBD1 TRBJ1-1 TRBV5-4 TGTGCCAGCAGCTCTAGGACAGGGGGCTGGAAGAACACTGAAGCTTTCTTT CASSSRTGGWKNTEAFF
- TRBD1 TRBJ1-2 TRBV30 TGTGCCTGGAGGGGACAGCTGATCTATGGCTACACCTTC CAWRGQLIYGYTF
- TRBD1 TRBJ1-6 TRBV6-5 TGTGCCAGCAGGTCTACAGGGGTTGGTTCACCCCTCCACTTT CASRSTGVGSPLHF
- - TRBJ2-1 TRBV3-1/TRBV3-2 TGTGCCAGCAGCCAAGAATCAATCGGGATAAAGGACAGCCTCTACAATGAGCAGTTCTTC CASSQESIGIKDSLYNEQFF
- TRBD2 TRBJ2-7 TRBV4-2 TGTGCCAGCAGCCACAAAAGCGGGGGGAGCTCCTACGAGCAGTACTTC CASSHKSGGSSYEQYF
- - TRBJ1-2 TRBV6-5 TGTGCCAGCAGCCGGCATTCCTCGGGGGGCTACACCTTC CASSRHSSGGYTF
- - TRBJ1-1 TRBV29-1 TGCAGCGTTGGCCTTCTCAGGAACACTGAAGCTTTCTTT CSVGLLRNTEAFF
- TRBD1 TRBJ1-6 TRBV14 TGTGCCAGCAGCCTAAGGGACAGGGGGTCACCCCTCCACTTT CASSLRDRGSPLHF
- - TRBJ1-2 TRBV24-1 TGTGCCACCAGTGATCCGTATGGCTACACCTTC CATSDPYGYTF
- TRBD1 TRBJ2-1 TRBV24-1 TGTGCCACCAGTGATCGGGACAGGGAGCGCGATGAGCAGTTCTTC CATSDRDRERDEQFF
- TRBD2 TRBJ2-5 TRBV5-4 TGTGCCAGCCGGACTAGCGGTATAGAGACCCAGTACTTC CASRTSGIETQYF
- - TRBJ2-3 TRBV5-1 TGCGCCAGCAGCTTGGCCGGGCGGGGAAGCACAGATACGCAGTATTTT CASSLAGRGSTDTQYF